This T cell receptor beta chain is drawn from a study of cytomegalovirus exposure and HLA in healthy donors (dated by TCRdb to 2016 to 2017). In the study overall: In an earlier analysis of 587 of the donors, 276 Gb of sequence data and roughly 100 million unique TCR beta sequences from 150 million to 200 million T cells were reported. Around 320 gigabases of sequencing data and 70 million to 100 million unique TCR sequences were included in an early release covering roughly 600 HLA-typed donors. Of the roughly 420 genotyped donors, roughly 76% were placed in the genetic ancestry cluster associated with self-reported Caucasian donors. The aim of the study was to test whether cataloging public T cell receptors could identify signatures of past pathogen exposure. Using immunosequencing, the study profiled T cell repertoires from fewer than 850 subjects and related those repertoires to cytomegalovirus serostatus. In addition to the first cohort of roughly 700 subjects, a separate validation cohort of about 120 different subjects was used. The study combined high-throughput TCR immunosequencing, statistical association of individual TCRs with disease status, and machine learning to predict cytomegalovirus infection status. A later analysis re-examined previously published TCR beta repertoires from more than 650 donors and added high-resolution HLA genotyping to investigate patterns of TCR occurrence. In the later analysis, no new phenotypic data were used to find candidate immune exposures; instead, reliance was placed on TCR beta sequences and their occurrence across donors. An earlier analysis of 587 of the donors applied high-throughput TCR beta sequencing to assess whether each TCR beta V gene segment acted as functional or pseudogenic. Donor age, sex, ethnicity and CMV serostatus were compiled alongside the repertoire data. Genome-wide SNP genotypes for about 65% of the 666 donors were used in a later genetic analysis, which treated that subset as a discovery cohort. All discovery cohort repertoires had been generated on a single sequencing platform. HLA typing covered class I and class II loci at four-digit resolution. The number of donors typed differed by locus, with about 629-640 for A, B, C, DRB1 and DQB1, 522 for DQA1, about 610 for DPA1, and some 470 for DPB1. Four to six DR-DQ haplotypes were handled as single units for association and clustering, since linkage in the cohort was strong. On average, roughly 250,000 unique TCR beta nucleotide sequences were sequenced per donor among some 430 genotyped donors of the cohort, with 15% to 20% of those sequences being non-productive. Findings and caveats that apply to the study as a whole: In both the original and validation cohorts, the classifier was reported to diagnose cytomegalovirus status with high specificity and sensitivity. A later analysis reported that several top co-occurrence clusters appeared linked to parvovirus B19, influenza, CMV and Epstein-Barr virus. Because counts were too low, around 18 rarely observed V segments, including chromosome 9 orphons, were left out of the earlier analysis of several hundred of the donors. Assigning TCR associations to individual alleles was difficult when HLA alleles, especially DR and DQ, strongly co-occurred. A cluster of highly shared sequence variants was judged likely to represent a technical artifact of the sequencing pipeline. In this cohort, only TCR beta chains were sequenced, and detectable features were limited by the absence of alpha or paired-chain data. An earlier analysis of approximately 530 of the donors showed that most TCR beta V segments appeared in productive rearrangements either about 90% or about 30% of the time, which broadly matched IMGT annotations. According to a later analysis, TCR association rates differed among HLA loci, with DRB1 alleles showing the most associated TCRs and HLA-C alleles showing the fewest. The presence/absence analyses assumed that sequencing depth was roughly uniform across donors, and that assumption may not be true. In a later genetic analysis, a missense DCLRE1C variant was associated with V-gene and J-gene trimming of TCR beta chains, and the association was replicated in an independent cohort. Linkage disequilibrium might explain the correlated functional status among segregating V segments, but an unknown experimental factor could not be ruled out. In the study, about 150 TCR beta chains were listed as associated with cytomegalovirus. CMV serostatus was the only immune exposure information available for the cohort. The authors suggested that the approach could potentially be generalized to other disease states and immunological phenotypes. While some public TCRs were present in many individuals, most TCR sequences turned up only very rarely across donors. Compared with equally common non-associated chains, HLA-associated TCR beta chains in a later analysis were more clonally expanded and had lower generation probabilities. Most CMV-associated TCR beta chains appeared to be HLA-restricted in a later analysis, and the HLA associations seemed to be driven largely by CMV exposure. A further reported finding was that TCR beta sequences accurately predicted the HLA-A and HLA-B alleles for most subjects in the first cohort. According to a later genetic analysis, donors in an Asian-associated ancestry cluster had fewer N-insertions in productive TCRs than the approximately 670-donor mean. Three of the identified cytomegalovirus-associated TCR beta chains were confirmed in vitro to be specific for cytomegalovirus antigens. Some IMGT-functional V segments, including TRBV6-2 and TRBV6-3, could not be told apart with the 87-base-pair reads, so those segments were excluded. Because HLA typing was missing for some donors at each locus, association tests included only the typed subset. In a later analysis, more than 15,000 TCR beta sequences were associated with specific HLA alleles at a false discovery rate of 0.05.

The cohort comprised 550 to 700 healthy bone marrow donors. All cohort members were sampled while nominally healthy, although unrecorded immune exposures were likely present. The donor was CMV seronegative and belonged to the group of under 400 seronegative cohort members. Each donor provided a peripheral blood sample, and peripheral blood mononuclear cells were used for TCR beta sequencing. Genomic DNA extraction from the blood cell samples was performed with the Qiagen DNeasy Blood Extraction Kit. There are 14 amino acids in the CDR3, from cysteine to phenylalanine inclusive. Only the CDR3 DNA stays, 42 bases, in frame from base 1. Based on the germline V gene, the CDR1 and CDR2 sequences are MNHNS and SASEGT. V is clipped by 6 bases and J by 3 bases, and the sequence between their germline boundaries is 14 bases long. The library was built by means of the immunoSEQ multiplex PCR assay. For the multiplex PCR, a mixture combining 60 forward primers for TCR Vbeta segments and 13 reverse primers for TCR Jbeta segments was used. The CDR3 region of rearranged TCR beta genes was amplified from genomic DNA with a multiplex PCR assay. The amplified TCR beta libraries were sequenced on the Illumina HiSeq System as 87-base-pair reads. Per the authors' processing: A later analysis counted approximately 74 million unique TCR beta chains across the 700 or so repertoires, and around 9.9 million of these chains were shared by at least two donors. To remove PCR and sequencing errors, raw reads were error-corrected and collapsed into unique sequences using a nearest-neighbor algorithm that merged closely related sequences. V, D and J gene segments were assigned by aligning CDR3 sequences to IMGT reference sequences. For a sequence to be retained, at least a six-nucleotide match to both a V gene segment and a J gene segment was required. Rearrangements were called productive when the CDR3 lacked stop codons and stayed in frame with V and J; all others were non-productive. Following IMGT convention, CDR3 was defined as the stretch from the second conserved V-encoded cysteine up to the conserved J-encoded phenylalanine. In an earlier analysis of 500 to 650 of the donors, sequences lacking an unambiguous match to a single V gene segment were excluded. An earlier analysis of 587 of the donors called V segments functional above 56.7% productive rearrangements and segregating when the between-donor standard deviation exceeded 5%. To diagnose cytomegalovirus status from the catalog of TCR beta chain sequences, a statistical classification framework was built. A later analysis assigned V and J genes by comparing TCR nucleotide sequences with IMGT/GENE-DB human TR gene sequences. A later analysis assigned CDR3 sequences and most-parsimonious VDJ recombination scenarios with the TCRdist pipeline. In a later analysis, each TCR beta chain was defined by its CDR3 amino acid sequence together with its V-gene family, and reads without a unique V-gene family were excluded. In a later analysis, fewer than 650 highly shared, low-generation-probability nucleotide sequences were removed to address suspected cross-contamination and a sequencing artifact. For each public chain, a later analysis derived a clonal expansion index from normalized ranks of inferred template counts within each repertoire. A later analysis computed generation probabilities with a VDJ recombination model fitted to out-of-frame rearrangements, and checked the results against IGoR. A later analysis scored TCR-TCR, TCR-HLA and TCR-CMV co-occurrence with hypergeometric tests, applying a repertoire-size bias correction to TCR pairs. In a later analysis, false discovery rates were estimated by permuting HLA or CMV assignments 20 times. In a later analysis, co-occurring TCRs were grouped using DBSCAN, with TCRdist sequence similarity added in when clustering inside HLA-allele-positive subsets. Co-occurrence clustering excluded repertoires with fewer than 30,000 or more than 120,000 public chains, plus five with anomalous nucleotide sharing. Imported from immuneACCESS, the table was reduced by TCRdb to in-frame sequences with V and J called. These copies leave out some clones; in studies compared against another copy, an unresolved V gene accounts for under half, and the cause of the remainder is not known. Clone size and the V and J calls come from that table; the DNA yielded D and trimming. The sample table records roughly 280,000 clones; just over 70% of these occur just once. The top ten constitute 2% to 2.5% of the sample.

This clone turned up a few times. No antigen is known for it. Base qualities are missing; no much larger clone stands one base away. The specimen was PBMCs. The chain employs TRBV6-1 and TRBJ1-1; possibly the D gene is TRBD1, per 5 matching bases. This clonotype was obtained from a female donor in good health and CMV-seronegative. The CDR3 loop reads CASRSGLADTEAFF. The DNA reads TGTGCCAGCAGGTCAGGGTTGGCGGACACTGAAGCTTTCTTT.